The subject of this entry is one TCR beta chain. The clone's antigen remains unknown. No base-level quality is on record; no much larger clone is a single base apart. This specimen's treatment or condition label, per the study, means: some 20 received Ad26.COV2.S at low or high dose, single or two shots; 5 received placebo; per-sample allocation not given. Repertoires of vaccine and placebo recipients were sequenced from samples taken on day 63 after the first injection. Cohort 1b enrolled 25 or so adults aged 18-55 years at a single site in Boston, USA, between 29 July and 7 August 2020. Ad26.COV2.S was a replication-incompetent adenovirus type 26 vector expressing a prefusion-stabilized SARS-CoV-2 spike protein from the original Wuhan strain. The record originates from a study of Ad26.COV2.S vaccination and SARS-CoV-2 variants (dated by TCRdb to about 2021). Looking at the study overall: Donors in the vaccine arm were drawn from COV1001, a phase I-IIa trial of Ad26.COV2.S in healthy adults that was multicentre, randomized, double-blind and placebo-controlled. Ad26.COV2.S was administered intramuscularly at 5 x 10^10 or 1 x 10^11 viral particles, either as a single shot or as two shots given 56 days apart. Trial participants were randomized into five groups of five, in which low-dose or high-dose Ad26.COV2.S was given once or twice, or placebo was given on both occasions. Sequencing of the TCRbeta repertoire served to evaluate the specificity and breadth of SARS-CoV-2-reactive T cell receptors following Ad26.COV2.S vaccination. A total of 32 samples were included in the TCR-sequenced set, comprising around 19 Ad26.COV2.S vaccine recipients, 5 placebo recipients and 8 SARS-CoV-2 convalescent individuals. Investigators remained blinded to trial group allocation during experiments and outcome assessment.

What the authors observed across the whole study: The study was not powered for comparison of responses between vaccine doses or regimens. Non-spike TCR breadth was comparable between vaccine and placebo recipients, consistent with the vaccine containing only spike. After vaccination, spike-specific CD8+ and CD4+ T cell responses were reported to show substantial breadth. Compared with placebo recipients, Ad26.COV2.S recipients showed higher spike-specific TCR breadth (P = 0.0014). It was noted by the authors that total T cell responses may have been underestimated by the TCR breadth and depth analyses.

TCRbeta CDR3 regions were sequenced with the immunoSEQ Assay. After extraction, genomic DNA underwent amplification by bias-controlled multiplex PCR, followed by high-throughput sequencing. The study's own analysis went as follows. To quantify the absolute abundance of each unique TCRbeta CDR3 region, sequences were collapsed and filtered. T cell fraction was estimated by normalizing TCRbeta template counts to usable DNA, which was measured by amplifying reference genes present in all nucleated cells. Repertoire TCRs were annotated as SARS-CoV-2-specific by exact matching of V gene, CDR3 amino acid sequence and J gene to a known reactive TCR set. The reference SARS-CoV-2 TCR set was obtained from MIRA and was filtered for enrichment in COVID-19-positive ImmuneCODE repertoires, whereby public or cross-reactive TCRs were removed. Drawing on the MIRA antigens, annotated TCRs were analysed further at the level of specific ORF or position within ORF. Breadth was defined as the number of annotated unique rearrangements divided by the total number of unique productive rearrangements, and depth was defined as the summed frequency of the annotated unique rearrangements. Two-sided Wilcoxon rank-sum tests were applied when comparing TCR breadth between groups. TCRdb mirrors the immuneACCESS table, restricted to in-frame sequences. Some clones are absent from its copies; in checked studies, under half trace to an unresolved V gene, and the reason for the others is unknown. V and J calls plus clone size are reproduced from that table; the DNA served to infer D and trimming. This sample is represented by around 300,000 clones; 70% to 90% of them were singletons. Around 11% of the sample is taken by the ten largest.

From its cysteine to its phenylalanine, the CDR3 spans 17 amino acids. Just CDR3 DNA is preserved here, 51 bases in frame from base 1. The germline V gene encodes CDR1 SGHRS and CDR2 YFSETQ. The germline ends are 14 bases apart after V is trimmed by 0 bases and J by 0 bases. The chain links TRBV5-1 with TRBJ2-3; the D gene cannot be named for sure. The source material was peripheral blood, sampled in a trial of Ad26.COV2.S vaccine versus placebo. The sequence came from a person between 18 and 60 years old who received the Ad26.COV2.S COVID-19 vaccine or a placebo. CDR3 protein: CASSLGSTAYSTDTQYF. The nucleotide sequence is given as TGCGCCAGCAGCTTGGGCAGCACAGCCTATAGCACAGATACGCAGTATTTT. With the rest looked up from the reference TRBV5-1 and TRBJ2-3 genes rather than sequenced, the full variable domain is KAGVTQTPRYLIKTRGQQVTLSCSPISGHRSVSWYQQTPGQGLQFLFEYFSETQRNKGNFPGRFSGRQFSNSRSEMNVSTLELGDSALYLCASSLGSTAYSTDTQYFGPGTRLTVL.